The entry that follows covers one T cell receptor (beta chain) sequence. Its target is not known. This record comes from a study of cytomegalovirus exposure and HLA in healthy donors. Overall study context: Of over 350 genotyped donors, roughly 80% grouped in the Caucasian-associated ancestry cluster.

Trimming pared 5 bases from V and 2 bases from J, leaving 13 bases between. The germline V gene encodes CDR1 MDHEN and CDR2 SYDVKM. This CDR3 has 15 amino acids. The study ran its PCR with 60 Vbeta and 13 Jbeta primers. Data came from immunoSEQ multiplex PCR; TCRdb stores just in-frame clones and leaves some out. This table holds 42,000 or so clones, about 50% found once. Study-wide results and caveats: Reported results showed that the classifier diagnosed cytomegalovirus status with high specificity and sensitivity.

The TCR was taken from a human donor in good health. Sequences were obtained from PBMCs. The chain links TRBV28 to TRBJ1-5, with D maybe TRBD1 (6 bases). CDR3 nucleotides: TGTGCCAGCAGTCCGACAAGACAGGGCAATCAGCCCCAGCATTTT. As protein: CASSPTRQGNQPQHF.